This T cell receptor (beta chain) was documented in a study of T cell responses to AZD1222 COVID-19 vaccine. Study overall: Second-dose intervals near 4 or 12 weeks were combined.

The method was immunoSEQ multiplex PCR; TCRdb's version includes in-frame clones alone and lacks a portion of them. The table has around 99,000 clones, around nine tenths seen once. Study-level findings and limits: Reportedly, close to half of spike-specific TCRs are directed against unmutated variant regions.

Germline V CDR1 and CDR2: LNHDA, SQIVND (reference sequence). Trimming pared 3 bases from V and 10 bases from J, leaving 12 bases between. This CDR3 is built from 13 residues. Concerning this clone itself: The target antigen is unknown.

The chain combines TRBV19 with TRBJ1-4, with a weak D call TRBD1 (5 bases). The source is an adult in good health. The source material was peripheral blood, sampled on day 0 of AZD1222 vaccination. The CDR3 coding sequence is TGTGCCAGTAGTATCCCCGGTAGGGGAAAACTGTTTTTT. It codes for CASSIPGRGKLFF.